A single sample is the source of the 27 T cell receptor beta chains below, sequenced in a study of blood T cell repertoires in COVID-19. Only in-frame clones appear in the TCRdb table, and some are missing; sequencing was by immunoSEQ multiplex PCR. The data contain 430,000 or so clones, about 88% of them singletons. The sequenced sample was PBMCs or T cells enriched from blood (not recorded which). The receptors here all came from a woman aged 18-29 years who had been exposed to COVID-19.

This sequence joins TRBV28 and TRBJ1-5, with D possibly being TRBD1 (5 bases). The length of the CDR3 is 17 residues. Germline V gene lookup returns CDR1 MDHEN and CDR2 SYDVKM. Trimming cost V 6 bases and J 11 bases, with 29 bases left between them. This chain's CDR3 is CASSPHLGGRALRAQHF. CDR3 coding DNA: TGTGCCAGCAGCCCCCACCTCGGGGGACGGGCCCTTCGAGCCCAGCATTTT.

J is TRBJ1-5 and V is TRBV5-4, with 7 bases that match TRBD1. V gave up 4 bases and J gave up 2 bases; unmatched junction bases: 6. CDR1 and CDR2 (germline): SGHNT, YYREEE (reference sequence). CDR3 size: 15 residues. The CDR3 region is CASSDTGAGNQPQHF. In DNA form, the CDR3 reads TGTGCCAGCAGCGATACAGGGGCTGGCAATCAGCCCCAGCATTTT.

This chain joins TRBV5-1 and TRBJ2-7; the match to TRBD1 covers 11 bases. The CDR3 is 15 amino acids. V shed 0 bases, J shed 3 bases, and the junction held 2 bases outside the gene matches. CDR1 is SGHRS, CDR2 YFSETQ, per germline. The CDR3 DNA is TGCGCCAGCAGCTTGGCCGGGACAGGGGGCTACGAGCAGTACTTC. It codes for CASSLAGTGGYEQYF.

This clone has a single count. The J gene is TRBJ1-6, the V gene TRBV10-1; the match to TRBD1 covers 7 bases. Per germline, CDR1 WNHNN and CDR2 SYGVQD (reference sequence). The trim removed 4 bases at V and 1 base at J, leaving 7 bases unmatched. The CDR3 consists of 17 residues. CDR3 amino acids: CASSGTGYLSYNSPLHF. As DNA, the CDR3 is TGCGCCAGCAGTGGGACAGGTTATTTGTCCTATAATTCACCCCTCCACTTT.

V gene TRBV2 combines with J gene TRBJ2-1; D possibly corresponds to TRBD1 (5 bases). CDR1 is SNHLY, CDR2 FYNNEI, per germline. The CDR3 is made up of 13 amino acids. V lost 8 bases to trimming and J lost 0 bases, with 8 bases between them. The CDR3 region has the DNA TGTGCCAGCCCCCAGGGCTCCTACAATGAGCAGTTCTTC. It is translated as CASPQGSYNEQFF.

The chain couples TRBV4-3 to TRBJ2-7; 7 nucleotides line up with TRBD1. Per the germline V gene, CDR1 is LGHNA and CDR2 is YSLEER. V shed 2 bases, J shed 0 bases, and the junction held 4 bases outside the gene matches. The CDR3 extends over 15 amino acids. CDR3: CASSQMDRFSYEQYF. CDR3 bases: TGCGCCAGCAGCCAAATGGACAGGTTCTCCTACGAGCAGTACTTC.

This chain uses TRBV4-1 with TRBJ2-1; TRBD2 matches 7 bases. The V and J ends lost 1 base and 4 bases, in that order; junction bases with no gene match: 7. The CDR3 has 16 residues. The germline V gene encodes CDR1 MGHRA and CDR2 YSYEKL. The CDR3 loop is CASSQVTTSPYNEQFF. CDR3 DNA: TGCGCCAGCAGCCAAGTAACGACTAGCCCGTACAATGAGCAGTTCTTC.

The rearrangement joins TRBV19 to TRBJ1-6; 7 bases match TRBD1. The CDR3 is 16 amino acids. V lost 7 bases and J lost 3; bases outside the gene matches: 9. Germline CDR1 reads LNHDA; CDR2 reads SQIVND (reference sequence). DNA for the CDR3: TGTGCCAGTAAAGGACAGGCGTCCTACTATAATTCACCCCTCCACTTT. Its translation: CASKGQASYYNSPLHF.

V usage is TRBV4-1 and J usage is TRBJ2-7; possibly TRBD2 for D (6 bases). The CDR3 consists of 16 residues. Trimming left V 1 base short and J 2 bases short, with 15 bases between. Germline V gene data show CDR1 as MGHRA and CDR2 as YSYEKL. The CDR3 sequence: CASSQGLAVPPYEQYF. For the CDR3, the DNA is TGCGCCAGCAGCCAAGGCTTAGCGGTTCCACCCTACGAGCAGTACTTC.

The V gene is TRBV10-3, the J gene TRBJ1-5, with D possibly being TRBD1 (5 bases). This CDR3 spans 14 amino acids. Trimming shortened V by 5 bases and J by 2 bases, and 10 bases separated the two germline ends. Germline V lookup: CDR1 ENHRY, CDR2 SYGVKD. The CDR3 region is CAISQGPGNQPQHF. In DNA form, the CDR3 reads TGTGCCATCAGTCAGGGCCCCGGCAATCAGCCCCAGCATTTT.

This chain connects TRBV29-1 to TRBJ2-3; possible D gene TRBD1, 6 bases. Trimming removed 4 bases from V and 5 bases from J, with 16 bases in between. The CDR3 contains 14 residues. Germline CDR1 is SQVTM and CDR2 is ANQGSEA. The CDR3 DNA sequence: TGCAGCGTTGTTGTGAGCCTAGGGGGAGATACGCAGTATTTT. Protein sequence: CSVVVSLGGDTQYF.

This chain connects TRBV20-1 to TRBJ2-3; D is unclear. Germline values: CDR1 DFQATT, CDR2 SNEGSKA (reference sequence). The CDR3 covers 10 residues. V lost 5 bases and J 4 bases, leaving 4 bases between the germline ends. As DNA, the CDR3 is TGCAGTGCTGGCTCAGATACGCAGTATTTT. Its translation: CSAGSDTQYF.

CDR3 sequence reads: CASSTGKESEQFF. CDR3 bases: TGTGCCAGCAGCACGGGGAAAGAGAGTGAGCAGTTCTTC. The J gene is TRBJ2-1, the V gene TRBV7-9; D may be TRBD2 (5 bases). The CDR3 runs 13 residues. Germline CDR1 reads SEHNR; CDR2 reads FQNEAQ (reference sequence). The ends were cut back, 5 bases at V and 9 bases at J, with 14 bases in the middle.

The CDR3 DNA sequence: TGCAGCGGGCTAGCGGGCCAAGAGACCCAGTACTTC. Translating gives CSGLAGQETQYF. The chain carries TRBV29-1 and TRBJ2-5; 8 positions agree with TRBD2. V lost 7 bases, J lost 1 base, and 2 bases stayed unmatched. Germline CDR1 reads SQVTM; CDR2 reads ANQGSEA. The CDR3 length is 12 residues.

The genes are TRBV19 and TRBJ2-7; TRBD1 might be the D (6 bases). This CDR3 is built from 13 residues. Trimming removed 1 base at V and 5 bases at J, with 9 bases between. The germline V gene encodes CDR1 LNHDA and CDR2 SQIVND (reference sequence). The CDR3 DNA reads TGTGCCAGTAGTATAGTAAGGGGGAACGAGCAGTACTTC. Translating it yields CASSIVRGNEQYF.

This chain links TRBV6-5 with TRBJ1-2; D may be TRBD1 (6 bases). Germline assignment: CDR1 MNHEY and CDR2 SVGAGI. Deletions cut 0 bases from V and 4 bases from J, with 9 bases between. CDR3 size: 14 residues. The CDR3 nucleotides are TGTGCCAGCAGTTACTCTAAAGGGGGCTATGGCTACACCTTC. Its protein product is CASSYSKGGYGYTF.

The CDR3 region is CASSSRGQGVNTEAFF. CDR3 sequence (DNA): TGTGCCAGCAGTTCGCGGGGACAGGGGGTGAACACTGAAGCTTTCTTT. The rearrangement uses TRBV28 and TRBJ1-1; 11 positions match TRBD1. This CDR3 region has 16 residues. Germline V lookup: CDR1 MDHEN, CDR2 SYDVKM. With V trimmed by 4 bases and J by 0 bases, 4 bases remained unmatched.

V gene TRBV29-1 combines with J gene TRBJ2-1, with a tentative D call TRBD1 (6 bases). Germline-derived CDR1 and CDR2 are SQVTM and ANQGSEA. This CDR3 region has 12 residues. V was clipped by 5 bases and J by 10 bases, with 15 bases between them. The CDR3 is CSVQKSGQEQFF. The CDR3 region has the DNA TGCAGCGTTCAAAAATCCGGACAGGAGCAGTTCTTC.

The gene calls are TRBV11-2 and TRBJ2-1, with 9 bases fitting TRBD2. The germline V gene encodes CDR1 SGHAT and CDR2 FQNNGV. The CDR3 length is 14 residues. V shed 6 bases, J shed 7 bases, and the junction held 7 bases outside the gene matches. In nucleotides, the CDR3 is TGTGCCAGCAGGGGGAGCGGGAGGTGGAATGAGCAGTTCTTC. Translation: CASRGSGRWNEQFF.

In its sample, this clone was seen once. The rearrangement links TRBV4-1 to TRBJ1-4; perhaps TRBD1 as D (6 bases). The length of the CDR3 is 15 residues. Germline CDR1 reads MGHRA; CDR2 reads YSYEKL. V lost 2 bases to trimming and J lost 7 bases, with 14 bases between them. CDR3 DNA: TGCGCCAGCAGCCAAATAGGGGGTTGGAGTGAAAAACTGTTTTTT. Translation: CASSQIGGWSEKLFF.

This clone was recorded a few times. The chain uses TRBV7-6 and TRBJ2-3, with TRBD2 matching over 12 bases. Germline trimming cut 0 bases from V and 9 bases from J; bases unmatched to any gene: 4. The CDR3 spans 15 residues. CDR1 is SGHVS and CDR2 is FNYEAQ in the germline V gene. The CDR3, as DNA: TGTGCCAGCAGCTTAGCGTCCGGGACTAGCGGGACGCAGTATTTT. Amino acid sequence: CASSLASGTSGTQYF.

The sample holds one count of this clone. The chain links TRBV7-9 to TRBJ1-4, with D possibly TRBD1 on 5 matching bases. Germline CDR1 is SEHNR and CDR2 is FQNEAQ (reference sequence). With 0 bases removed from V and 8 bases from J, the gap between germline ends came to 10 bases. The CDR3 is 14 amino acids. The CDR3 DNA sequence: TGTGCCAGCAGCTTAGCGGACATGAGGGAAAAACTGTTTTTT. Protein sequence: CASSLADMREKLFF.

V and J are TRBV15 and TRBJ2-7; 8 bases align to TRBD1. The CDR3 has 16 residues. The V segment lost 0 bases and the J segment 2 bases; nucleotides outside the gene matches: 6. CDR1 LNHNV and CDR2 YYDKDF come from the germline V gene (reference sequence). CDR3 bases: TGTGCCACCAGCAGAGAACGGACAGGGATAACCTACGAGCAGTACTTC. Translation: CATSRERTGITYEQYF.

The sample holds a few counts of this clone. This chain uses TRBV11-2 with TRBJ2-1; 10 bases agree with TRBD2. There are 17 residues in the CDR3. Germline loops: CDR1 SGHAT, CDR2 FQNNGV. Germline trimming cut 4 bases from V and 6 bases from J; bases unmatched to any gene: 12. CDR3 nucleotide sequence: TGTGCCAGCAGCTACACTAAACCGGGACTAGCGATCAATGAGCAGTTCTTC. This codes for CASSYTKPGLAINEQFF.

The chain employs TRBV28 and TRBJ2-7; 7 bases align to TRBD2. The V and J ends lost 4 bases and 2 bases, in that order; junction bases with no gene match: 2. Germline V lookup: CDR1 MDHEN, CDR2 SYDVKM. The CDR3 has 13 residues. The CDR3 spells CASSSSGPYEQYF. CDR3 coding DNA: TGTGCCAGCAGTTCTAGCGGCCCCTACGAGCAGTACTTC.

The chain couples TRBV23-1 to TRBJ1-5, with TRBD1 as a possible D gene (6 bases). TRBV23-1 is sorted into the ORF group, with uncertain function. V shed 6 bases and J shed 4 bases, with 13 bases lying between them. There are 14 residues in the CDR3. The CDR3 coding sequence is TGCGCCAGCAGCTACACAGGGTCAAATCAGCCCCAGCATTTT. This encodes CASSYTGSNQPQHF.

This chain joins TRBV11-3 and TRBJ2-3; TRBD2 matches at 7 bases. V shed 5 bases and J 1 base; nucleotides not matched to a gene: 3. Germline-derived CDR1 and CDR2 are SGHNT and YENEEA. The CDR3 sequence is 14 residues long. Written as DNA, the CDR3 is TGTGCCAGCAGCGACCGGGGGGGCACAGATACGCAGTATTTT. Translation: CASSDRGGTDTQYF. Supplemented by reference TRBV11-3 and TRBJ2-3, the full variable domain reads EAGVVQSPRYKIIEKKQPVAFWCNPISGHNTLYWYLQNLGQGPELLIRYENEEAVDDSQLPKDRFSAERLKGVDSTLKIQPAELGDSAVYLCASSDRGGTDTQYFGPGTRLTVL.